This T cell receptor beta chain derives from a study of blood T cells in healthy people across ages. The study's findings and limits: A strong correlation was found between TCR beta diversity and the percentage of naive T cells.

V lost 3 bases and J lost 5, with 14 bases in between. Germline values: CDR1 SQVTM, CDR2 ANQGSEA. The CDR3 has 13 amino acids. The sample holds a few counts of this clonotype. Its specificity is not known. Alongside a J-beta primer mix, a sample-barcoded 5' primer served in a second PCR lasting 7 to 11 cycles. TCRdb re-analysed the 5' RACE reads in MiXCR, keeping a single row per CDR3 protein. The table shows hundreds of thousands of distinct CDR3 sequences, with 25% occurring only once. These data were also reused for a study on T cells of mothers and their children. That paper adds: In both related and unrelated pairs, TCR recombination output is shaped similarly by thymic selection. Unrelated mother-child pairs always had slightly, but never significantly, lower normalized overlap than related pairs.

Sequenced material: blood. This clonotype was sampled from a boy aged 5-17 years in good health. This chain uses TRBV29-1 with TRBJ2-7; D perhaps matches TRBD1 (6 bases). The CDR3 DNA follows: TGCAGCGTTGACCTCCCTAACAGGGACGAGCAGTACTTC. It specifies CSVDLPNRDEQYF.